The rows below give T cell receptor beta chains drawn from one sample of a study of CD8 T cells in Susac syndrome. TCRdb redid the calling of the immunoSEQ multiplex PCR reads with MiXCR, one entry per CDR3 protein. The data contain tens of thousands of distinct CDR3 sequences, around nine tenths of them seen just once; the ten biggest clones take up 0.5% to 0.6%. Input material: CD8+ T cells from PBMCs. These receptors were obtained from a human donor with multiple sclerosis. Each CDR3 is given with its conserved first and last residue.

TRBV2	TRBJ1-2	CASSERNRSYGYTF
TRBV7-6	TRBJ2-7	CASSLGGRSYEQYF
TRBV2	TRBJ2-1	CATLGPAGYNEQFF
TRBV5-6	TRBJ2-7	CASSTGRVYEQYF
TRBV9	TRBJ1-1	CASSVDIGQGATEAFF
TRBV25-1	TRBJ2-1	CASSEYAGGVNEQFF
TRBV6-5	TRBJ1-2	CASRGQGGYTF
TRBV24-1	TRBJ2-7	CATSAAWDYEQYF
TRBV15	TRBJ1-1	CATSLTKNTEAFF
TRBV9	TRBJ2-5	CASSVGDRGQETQYF
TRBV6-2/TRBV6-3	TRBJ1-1	CASKTGTGDTEAFF
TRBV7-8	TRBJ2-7	CASSGRDRGYEQYF
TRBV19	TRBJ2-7	CASSFGGGYEQYF
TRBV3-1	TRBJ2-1	CASSPLYQGESEQFF
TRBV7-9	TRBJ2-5	CASRRGLGKTQYF
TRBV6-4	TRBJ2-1	CASSDSGSSSEQFF
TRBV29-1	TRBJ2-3	CSVNRPGPTDTQYF